Below, 29 T cell receptor beta chains from the same sample are listed, as sequenced in a study of PD-L1 blockade in urothelial cancer. Time point of the sample: peripheral blood 6 weeks after treatment start. Using immunoSEQ multiplex PCR, the repertoire was profiled, and TCRdb retains in-frame clones only, with some absent. The sample holds more than 95,000 clones; 75% to 90% are singletons and the top ten take about 1.5%. The sequencing used PBMCs, collected around atezolizumab (anti-PD-L1) treatment. These receptors originate from a man in his sixties with urothelial cancer.

The chain links TRBV10-3 to TRBJ2-1; D is undetermined. With 2 bases removed from V and 0 bases from J, the gap between germline ends came to 8 bases. CDR3 length: 15 residues. Looked up from germline, CDR1 is ENHRY and CDR2 is SYGVKD. The CDR3 sequence is CAISEESSSYNEQFF. The DNA for the CDR3 is TGTGCCATCAGTGAGGAGTCTAGCTCCTACAATGAGCAGTTCTTC.

The chain is built from TRBV28 and TRBJ1-1; D is unclear. The CDR3 has 13 residues. Germline V lookup: CDR1 MDHEN, CDR2 SYDVKM. The V end lost 3 bases, the J end lost 1 base, and 6 bases lay between the germline ends. In nucleotides, the CDR3 is TGTGCCAGCAGTTTCGGAGGGAACACTGAAGCTTTCTTT. Translation: CASSFGGNTEAFF.

The rearrangement links TRBV15 to TRBJ2-7, with D tentatively TRBD2 (5 bases). Germline loops: CDR1 LNHNV, CDR2 YYDKDF (reference sequence). Trimming removed 0 bases from V and 1 base from J, with 7 bases in between. The CDR3 sequence is 14 residues long. CDR3: CATSREGGSYEQYF. Here the CDR3 DNA reads TGTGCCACCAGCAGAGAGGGCGGGTCCTACGAGCAGTACTTC.

The chain is built from TRBV28 and TRBJ2-5; TRBD1 aligns across 7 bases. There are 16 residues in the CDR3. Per germline, CDR1 MDHEN and CDR2 SYDVKM. Trimming at V came to 3 bases and at J to 5 bases, leaving 12 bases not matched to a gene. CDR3: CASSLADRPPGETQYF. The CDR3 DNA sequence: TGTGCCAGCAGTTTGGCGGACAGGCCTCCTGGGGAGACCCAGTACTTC.

The gene calls are TRBV7-2 and TRBJ2-6, with 8 bases identical to TRBD1. The V gene's germline CDR1 is SGHTA and CDR2 FQGNSA. With V trimmed by 5 bases and J by 2 bases, 5 bases remained unmatched. The CDR3 is 16 amino acids. CDR3 nucleotides: TGTGCCAGCAGCGCGACAGGGGTTACTGGGGCCAACGTCCTGACTTTC. Residues: CASSATGVTGANVLTF.

The rearrangement uses TRBV19 and TRBJ1-2, with TRBD1 matching over 7 bases. The V segment lost 5 bases and the J segment 6 bases; nucleotides outside the gene matches: 12. This CDR3 comprises 15 residues. Per germline, CDR1 LNHDA and CDR2 SQIVND (reference sequence). The CDR3 here is CASSASVGTVNGYTF. The CDR3 DNA is TGTGCCAGTAGTGCCTCGGTGGGGACAGTTAATGGCTACACCTTC.

The V and J genes are TRBV4-3 and TRBJ1-1; D gene uncertain. Germline V gene sequence: CDR1 LGHNA, CDR2 YSLEER. The CDR3 has 15 amino acids. V lost 2 bases and J 4 bases, leaving 14 bases between the germline ends. CDR3 sequence (DNA): TGCGCCAGCAGCCAATCTCGGGTCTCCGGCACTGAAGCTTTCTTT. It specifies CASSQSRVSGTEAFF.

The chain recombines TRBV2 with TRBJ2-5; TRBD1 matches at 7 bases. Germline lookup yields CDR1 SNHLY and CDR2 FYNNEI. Germline trimming cut 11 bases from V and 0 bases from J; bases unmatched to any gene: 9. CDR3 size: 14 residues. The CDR3 region has the DNA TGTGCCCGCGAACCGGGACAGAACCAAGAGACCCAGTACTTC. It codes for CAREPGQNQETQYF. Filled out from reference TRBV2 and TRBJ2-5, the complete variable domain reads EPEVTQTPSHQVTQMGQEVILRCVPISNHLYFYWYRQILGQKVEFLVSFYNNEISEKSEIFDDQFSVERPDGSNFTLKIRSTKLEDSAMYFCAREPGQNQETQYFGPGTRLLVL.

The chain recombines TRBV14 with TRBJ2-7; 10 positions match TRBD1. This CDR3 region has 16 residues. CDR1 SGHDN and CDR2 FVKESK come from the germline V gene. Unmatched junction bases numbered 8, after V lost 0 bases and J lost 6 bases. Here the CDR3 DNA reads TGTGCCAGCAGCCAAGAGTTGGGACAGGGGTTGTCCGAGCAGTACTTC. Amino acid sequence: CASSQELGQGLSEQYF.

The rearrangement uses TRBV11-2 and TRBJ2-3, with 12 bases that match TRBD2. Germline CDR1 reads SGHAT; CDR2 reads FQNNGV. CDR3 size: 16 residues. After removal of 3 bases from V and 2 bases from J, the junction contained 3 bases not matched to a gene. The CDR3 region has the DNA TGTGCCAGCAGCTTGCTAGCGGGGGGGCTCACAGATACGCAGTATTTT. Residues: CASSLLAGGLTDTQYF.

V is TRBV10-3 and J is TRBJ1-5; D might be TRBD1 (6 bases). V lost 8 bases and J lost 5, with 13 bases in between. CDR3 length: 13 residues. Germline V gene sequence: CDR1 ENHRY, CDR2 SYGVKD. CDR3: CAIRREGDQPQHF. In DNA form, the CDR3 reads TGTGCCATCCGGAGGGAGGGGGATCAGCCCCAGCATTTT.

The chain recombines TRBV28 with TRBJ1-5; D may be TRBD1 (5 bases). V was pared by 0 bases and J by 2 bases, with 8 bases between. Germline lookup yields CDR1 MDHEN and CDR2 SYDVKM. CDR3 length equals 15 residues. CDR3 sequence reads: CASSLWQGGNQPQHF. CDR3 DNA sequence: TGTGCCAGCAGTTTATGGCAGGGTGGCAATCAGCCCCAGCATTTT.

V and J are TRBV5-5 and TRBJ1-6; tentative D call: TRBD1 (6 bases). This CDR3 comprises 15 residues. Germline CDR1 reads SGHKS; CDR2 reads YYEKEE (reference sequence). Deletions cut 2 bases from V and 5 bases from J, with 11 bases between. CDR3 loop: CASSLQGLNNSPLHF. CDR3 in DNA: TGTGCCAGCAGCTTACAGGGCCTTAATAATTCACCCCTCCACTTT.

This clone came up a few times. The chain combines TRBV19 with TRBJ2-2, with D possibly TRBD1 on 7 matching bases. Trimming pared 10 bases from V and 6 bases from J, leaving 18 bases between. CDR3 length: 14 residues. Germline CDR1 reads LNHDA; CDR2 reads SQIVND (reference sequence). The CDR3, as DNA: TGTGCCACCAGGGGGGCGCGAACTGCCGGGGAGCTGTTTTTT. The encoded protein is CATRGARTAGELFF. Using reference TRBV19 and TRBJ2-2 for the parts outside the CDR3, the full variable domain is DGGITQSPKYLFRKEGQNVTLSCEQNLNHDAMYWYRQDPGQGLRLIYYSQIVNDFQKGDIAEGYSVSREKKESFPLTVTSAQKNPTAFYLCATRGARTAGELFFGEGSRLTVL.

V is TRBV11-2 and J is TRBJ2-7; no clear D. The CDR3 has 12 residues. The V end lost 6 bases, the J end lost 4 bases, and 10 bases lay between the germline ends. The V gene's germline CDR1 is SGHAT and CDR2 FQNNGV. The chain's CDR3 is CASSSNGYEQYF. The CDR3 DNA is TGTGCCAGCAGTTCTAACGGTTACGAGCAGTACTTC.

The chain is built from TRBV5-1 and TRBJ2-5; 9 bases are shared with TRBD2. With V trimmed by 0 bases and J by 5 bases, 17 bases remained unmatched. Germline CDR1 SGHRS, CDR2 YFSETQ. This CDR3 contains 19 residues. CDR3 residues: CASSLGASGNPARQETQYF. The CDR3 DNA sequence: TGCGCCAGCAGCTTGGGGGCTAGCGGGAACCCTGCCCGTCAGGAGACCCAGTACTTC.

The chain uses TRBV7-8 and TRBJ1-6, with D hard to call. The CDR3 contains 13 residues. Germline V lookup: CDR1 SGHVS, CDR2 FQNEAQ. Trimming removed 1 base from V and 15 bases from J, with 13 bases in between. For the CDR3, the DNA is TGTGCCAGCAGCTTAGGTAGTGGGAGGGTCCTCCACTTT. Translating gives CASSLGSGRVLHF.

The chain links TRBV9 to TRBJ2-2; the D gene is possibly TRBD1 (5 bases). With 0 bases removed from V and 2 bases from J, the gap between germline ends came to 8 bases. Per germline, CDR1 SGDLS and CDR2 YYNGEE. The CDR3 length is 15 residues. The CDR3 region has the DNA TGTGCCAGCAGCGTAGGGACACCCAACACCGGGGAGCTGTTTTTT. It encodes CASSVGTPNTGELFF.

The J gene is TRBJ1-2, the V gene TRBV25-1; D possibly corresponds to TRBD1 (5 bases). This CDR3 spans 13 amino acids. V was shortened by 4 bases and J by 4 bases, with 10 bases between the two germline ends. The germline CDR1 and CDR2 sequences are MGHDK and SYGVNS. The CDR3 DNA reads as TGTGCCAGCAGTGCCGGGACTGGCTATGGCTACACCTTC. Translated: CASSAGTGYGYTF.

The rearrangement uses TRBV5-6 and TRBJ2-3; 8 nucleotides agree with TRBD2. The CDR3 runs 15 residues. Germline loops: CDR1 SGHDT, CDR2 YYEEEE. V was pared by 4 bases and J by 4 bases, with 8 bases of the junction left unmatched. The CDR3 region has the DNA TGTGCCAGCAGCGCCGACGGGGGGGTATCAGATACGCAGTATTTT. Its protein is CASSADGGVSDTQYF.

Here the CDR3 reads CASSPTTALAGGPDTQYF. The CDR3 nucleotides read TGCGCCAGCAGCCCGACCACCGCCCTAGCGGGGGGGCCAGATACGCAGTATTTT. This sequence joins TRBV5-1 and TRBJ2-3; TRBD2 matches 12 bases. This CDR3 is 18 amino acids long. V dropped 4 bases and J dropped 4; count of bases not matched to a gene: 13. From germline, CDR1 is SGHRS and CDR2 YFSETQ.

V usage is TRBV5-1 and J usage is TRBJ1-2; 7 bases are a match to TRBD1. The CDR3 runs 12 residues. V lost 8 bases, J lost 3 bases, and 4 bases stayed unmatched. Germline V gene lookup returns CDR1 SGHRS and CDR2 YFSETQ. The CDR3 region is CASRDSDYGYTF. CDR3 sequence (DNA): TGCGCCAGTAGGGACAGCGACTATGGCTACACCTTC.

The chain has TRBV29-1 and TRBJ1-1; 7 bases map to TRBD1. Per the germline V gene, CDR1 is SQVTM and CDR2 is ANQGSEA. V trimming: 4 bases; J trimming: 8 bases; junction bases outside the gene matches: 4. The CDR3 loop spans 11 amino acids. In DNA form, the CDR3 reads TGCAGCGTTGGACAGGGCCGAGAAGCTTTCTTT. The encoded protein is CSVGQGREAFF.

The gene calls are TRBV7-3 and TRBJ2-1; the D gene is possibly TRBD1 (6 bases). The CDR3 is 13 amino acids. V gave up 6 bases and J gave up 3 bases, with 9 bases separating them. Germline lookup yields CDR1 SGHTA and CDR2 FQGTGA. CDR3 bases: TGTGCCAGCAGTCCGGGACACTACAATGAGCAGTTCTTC. Translated, it gives CASSPGHYNEQFF.

The rearrangement joins TRBV27 to TRBJ2-5; 8 bases match TRBD1. The CDR3 is made up of 14 amino acids. Germline values: CDR1 MNHEY, CDR2 SMNVEV (reference sequence). V shed 10 bases and J 2 bases; nucleotides not matched to a gene: 9. The DNA for the CDR3 is TGTGCCACCGGGCGCGGACAGGGTCAAGAGACCCAGTACTTC. This translates into CATGRGQGQETQYF.

The rearrangement uses TRBV7-9 and TRBJ1-1; a possible D gene is TRBD1 (5 bases). The V and J ends lost 1 base and 8 bases respectively, with 20 bases between them. The CDR3 sequence is 16 residues long. Germline V CDR1 and CDR2: SEHNR, FQNEAQ (reference sequence). CDR3 coding DNA: TGTGCCAGCAGCTTAGGAGGAGGGCAGGGAGGAACCGAAGCTTTCTTT. It encodes CASSLGGGQGGTEAFF.

The chain uses TRBV4-1 and TRBJ2-7; D is perhaps TRBD1 (6 bases). This CDR3 has 17 amino acids. V was trimmed by 1 base and J by 0 bases, leaving 16 bases between them. Germline CDR1 reads MGHRA; CDR2 reads YSYEKL. The CDR3 region has the DNA TGCGCCAGCAGCCAAGTTTCCCCAGGGGCCTTCTCCTACGAGCAGTACTTC. Its translation: CASSQVSPGAFSYEQYF.

This chain connects TRBV5-1 to TRBJ1-1; 9 positions agree with TRBD1. Germline CDR1 and CDR2: SGHRS and YFSETQ. This CDR3 has 14 residues. V was clipped by 0 bases and J by 4 bases; unmatched bases: 1. CDR3 coding DNA: TGCGCCAGCAGCTTGGGACAGGGGGGCACTGAAGCTTTCTTT. It encodes CASSLGQGGTEAFF.

The chain combines TRBV2 with TRBJ2-7, with TRBD1 matching over 10 bases. Germline V CDR1 and CDR2: SNHLY, FYNNEI. The CDR3 is made up of 13 amino acids. V shed 7 bases, J shed 3 bases, and the junction held 3 bases outside the gene matches. CDR3 DNA sequence: TGTGCCAGCACTCGGACAGGGGGCTACGAGCAGTACTTC. Encoded protein: CASTRTGGYEQYF.